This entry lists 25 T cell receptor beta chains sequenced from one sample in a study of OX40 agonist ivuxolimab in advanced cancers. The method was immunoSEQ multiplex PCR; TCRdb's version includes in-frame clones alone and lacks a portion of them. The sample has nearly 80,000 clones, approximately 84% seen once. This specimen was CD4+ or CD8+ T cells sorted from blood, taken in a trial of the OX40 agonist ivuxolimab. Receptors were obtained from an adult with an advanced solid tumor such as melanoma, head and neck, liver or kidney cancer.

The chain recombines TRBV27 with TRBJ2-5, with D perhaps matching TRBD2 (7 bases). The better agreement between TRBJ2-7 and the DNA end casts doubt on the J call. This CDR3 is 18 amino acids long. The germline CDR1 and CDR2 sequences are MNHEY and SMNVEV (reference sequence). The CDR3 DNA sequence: TGTGCCAGCAGTTTAGCCCAACTGAACGGGGGGCCCTCCTACGAGCAGTACTTC. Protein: CASSLAQLNGGPSYEQYF.

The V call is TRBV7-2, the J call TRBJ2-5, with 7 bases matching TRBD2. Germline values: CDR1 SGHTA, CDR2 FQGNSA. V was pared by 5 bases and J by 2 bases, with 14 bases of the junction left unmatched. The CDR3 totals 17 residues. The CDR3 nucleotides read TGTGCCAGCAGCCCCCGATGGACTAGGAGACCACAAGAGACCCAGTACTTC. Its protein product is CASSPRWTRRPQETQYF.

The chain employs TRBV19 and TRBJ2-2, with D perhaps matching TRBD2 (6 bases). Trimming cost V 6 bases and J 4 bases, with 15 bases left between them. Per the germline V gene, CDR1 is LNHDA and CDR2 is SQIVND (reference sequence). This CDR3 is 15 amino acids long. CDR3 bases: TGTGCCAGTAGCCCATCTACTAGCTCCACCGGGGAGCTGTTTTTT. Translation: CASSPSTSSTGELFF. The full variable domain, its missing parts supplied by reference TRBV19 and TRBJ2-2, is DGGITQSPKYLFRKEGQNVTLSCEQNLNHDAMYWYRQDPGQGLRLIYYSQIVNDFQKGDIAEGYSVSREKKESFPLTVTSAQKNPTAFYLCASSPSTSSTGELFFGEGSRLTVL.

The CDR3, as DNA: TGTGCCAGCAGCTCGACCCTCCTGAGGACAGGGGAAGAGACCCAGTACTTC. Protein product: CASSSTLLRTGEETQYF. This chain uses TRBV7-8 with TRBJ2-5; 9 bases align to TRBD1. CDR3 length: 17 residues. Looked up from germline, CDR1 is SGHVS and CDR2 is FQNEAQ. V was clipped by 4 bases and J by 3 bases; unmatched bases: 12. Full variable domain (remainder filled in from reference TRBV7-8 and TRBJ2-5): GAGVSQSPRYKVAKRGQDVALRCDPISGHVSLFWYQQALGQGPEFLTYFQNEAQLDKSGLPSDRFFAERPEGSVSTLKIQRTQQEDSAVYLCASSSTLLRTGEETQYFGPGTRLLVL.

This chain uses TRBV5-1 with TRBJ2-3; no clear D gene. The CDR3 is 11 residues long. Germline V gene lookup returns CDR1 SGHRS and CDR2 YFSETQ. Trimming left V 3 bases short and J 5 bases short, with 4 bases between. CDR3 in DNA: TGCGCCAGCAGCTATGAAGATACGCAGTATTTT. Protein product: CASSYEDTQYF. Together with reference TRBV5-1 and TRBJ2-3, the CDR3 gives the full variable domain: KAGVTQTPRYLIKTRGQQVTLSCSPISGHRSVSWYQQTPGQGLQFLFEYFSETQRNKGNFPGRFSGRQFSNSRSEMNVSTLELGDSALYLCASSYEDTQYFGPGTRLTVL.

CDR3 sequence: CASSLSSGSRETQYF. In DNA, the CDR3 is TGTGCCAGCAGTTTATCTAGCGGTAGTCGAGAGACCCAGTACTTC. The chain has TRBV28 and TRBJ2-5; 7 nucleotides line up with TRBD2. CDR1 and CDR2 (germline): MDHEN, SYDVKM. The V and J ends lost 1 base and 4 bases, in that order; junction bases with no gene match: 6. CDR3 length equals 15 residues.

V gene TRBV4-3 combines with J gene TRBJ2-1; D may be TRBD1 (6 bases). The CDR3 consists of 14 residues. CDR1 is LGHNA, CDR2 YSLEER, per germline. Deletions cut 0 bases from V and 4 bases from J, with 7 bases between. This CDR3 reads CASSQEGHYNEQFF. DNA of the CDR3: TGCGCCAGCAGCCAAGAGGGACATTACAATGAGCAGTTCTTC.

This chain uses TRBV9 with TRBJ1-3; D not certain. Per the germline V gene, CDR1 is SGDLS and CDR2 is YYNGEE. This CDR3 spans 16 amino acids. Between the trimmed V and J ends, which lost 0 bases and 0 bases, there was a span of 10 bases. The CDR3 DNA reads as TGTGCCAGCAGCGTAGAAGTAGTAAACTCTGGAAACACCATATATTTT. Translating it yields CASSVEVVNSGNTIYF.

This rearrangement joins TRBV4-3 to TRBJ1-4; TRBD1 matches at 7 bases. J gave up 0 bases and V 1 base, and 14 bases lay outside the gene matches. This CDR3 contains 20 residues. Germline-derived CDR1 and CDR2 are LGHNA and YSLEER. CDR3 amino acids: CASSQGSHGQAYSTNEKLFF. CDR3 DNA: TGCGCCAGCAGCCAAGGAAGCCATGGACAGGCCTACTCAACTAATGAAAAACTGTTTTTT.

CDR3 region: CASSTPPYEQYF. For the CDR3, the DNA is TGTGCCAGCAGCACCCCTCCCTACGAGCAGTACTTC. This chain joins TRBV6-5 and TRBJ2-7, with D hard to call. This CDR3 has 12 amino acids. Germline assignment: CDR1 MNHEY and CDR2 SVGAGI. V was shortened by 6 bases and J by 2 bases, with 8 bases between the two germline ends.

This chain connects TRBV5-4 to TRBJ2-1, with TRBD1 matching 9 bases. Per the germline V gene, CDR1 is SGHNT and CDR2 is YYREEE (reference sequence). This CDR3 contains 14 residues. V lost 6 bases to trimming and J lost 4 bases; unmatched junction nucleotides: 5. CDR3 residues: CASTVDRGYNEQFF. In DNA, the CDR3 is TGTGCCAGCACCGTGGACAGGGGTTACAATGAGCAGTTCTTC.

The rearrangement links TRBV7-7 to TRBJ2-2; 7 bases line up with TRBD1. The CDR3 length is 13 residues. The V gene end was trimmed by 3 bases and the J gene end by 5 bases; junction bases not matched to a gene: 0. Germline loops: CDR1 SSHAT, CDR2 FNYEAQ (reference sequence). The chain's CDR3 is CASSLDRTGELFF. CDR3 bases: TGTGCCAGCAGCTTGGACAGGACCGGGGAGCTGTTTTTT.

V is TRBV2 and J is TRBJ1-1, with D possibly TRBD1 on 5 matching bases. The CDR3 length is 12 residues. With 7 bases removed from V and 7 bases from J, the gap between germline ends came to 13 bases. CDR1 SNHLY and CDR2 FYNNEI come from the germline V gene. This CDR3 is CASNLGQDEAFF. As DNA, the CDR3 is TGTGCCAGCAACCTAGGACAAGATGAAGCTTTCTTT.

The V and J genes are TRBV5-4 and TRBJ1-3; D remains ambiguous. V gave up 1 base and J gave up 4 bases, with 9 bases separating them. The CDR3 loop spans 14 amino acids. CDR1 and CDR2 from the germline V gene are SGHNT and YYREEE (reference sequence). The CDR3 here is CASSLTGGGNTIYF. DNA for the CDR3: TGTGCCAGCAGCTTGACGGGCGGCGGAAACACCATATATTTT.

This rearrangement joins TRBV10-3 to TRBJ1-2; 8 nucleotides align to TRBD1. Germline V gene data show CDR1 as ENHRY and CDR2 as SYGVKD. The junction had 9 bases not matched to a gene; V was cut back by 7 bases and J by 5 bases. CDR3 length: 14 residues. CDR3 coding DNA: TGTGCCATCAATAGCGGACAGGGCCTTTATGGCTACACCTTC. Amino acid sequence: CAINSGQGLYGYTF.

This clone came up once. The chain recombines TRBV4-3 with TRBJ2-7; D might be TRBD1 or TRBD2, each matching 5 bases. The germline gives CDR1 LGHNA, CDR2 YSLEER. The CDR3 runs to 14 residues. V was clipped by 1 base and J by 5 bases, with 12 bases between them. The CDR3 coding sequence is TGCGCCAGCAGCCAAGGTGACGGGGCCGACGAGCAGTACTTC. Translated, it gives CASSQGDGADEQYF.

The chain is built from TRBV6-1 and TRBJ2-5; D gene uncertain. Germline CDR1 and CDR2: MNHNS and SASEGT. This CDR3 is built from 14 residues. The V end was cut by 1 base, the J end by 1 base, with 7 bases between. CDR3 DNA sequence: TGTGCCAGCAGTGAAGGGGGTCGCCAAGAGACCCAGTACTTC. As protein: CASSEGGRQETQYF.

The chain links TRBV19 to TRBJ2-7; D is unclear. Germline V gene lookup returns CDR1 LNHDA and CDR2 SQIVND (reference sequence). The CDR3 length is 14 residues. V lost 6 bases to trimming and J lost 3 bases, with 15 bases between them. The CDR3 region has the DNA TGTGCCAGTAGCCCTCCGGGCCCCTACTACGAGCAGTACTTC. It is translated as CASSPPGPYYEQYF.

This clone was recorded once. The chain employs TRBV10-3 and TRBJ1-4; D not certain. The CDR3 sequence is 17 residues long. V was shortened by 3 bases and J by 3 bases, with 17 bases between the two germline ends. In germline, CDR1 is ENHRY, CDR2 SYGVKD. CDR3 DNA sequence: TGTGCCATCAGTGATATCATACAAGGGCCTTCTAATGAAAAACTGTTTTTT. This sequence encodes CAISDIIQGPSNEKLFF.

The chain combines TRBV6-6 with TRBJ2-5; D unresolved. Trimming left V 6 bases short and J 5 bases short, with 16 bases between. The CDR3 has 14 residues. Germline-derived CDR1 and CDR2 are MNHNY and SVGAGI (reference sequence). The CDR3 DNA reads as TGTGCCAGCAGACCCGATCGAACCATTGAGACCCAGTACTTC. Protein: CASRPDRTIETQYF.

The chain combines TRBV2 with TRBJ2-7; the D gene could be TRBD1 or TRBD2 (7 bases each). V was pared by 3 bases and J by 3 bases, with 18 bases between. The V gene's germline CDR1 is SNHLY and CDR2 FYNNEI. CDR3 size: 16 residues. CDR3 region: CASSEPRGGIDYEQYF. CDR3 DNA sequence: TGTGCCAGCAGTGAGCCCAGGGGGGGGATTGACTACGAGCAGTACTTC.

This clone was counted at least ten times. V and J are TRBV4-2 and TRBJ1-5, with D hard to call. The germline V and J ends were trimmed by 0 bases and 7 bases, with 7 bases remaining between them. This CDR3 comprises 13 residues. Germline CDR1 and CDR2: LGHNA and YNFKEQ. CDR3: CASSQDLLQPQHF. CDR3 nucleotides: TGTGCCAGCAGCCAAGATCTTTTACAGCCCCAGCATTTT.

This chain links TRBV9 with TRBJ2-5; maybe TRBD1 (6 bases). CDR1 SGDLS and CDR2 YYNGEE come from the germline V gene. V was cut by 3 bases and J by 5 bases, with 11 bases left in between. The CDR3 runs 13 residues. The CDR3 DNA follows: TGTGCCAGCAGCGGGACAGCGCCTGAGACCCAGTACTTC. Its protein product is CASSGTAPETQYF.

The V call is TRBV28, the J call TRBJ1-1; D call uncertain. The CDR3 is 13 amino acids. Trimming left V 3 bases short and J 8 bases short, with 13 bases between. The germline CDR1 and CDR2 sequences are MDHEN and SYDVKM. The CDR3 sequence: CASSLNSFDEAFF. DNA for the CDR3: TGTGCCAGCAGTTTGAATTCATTCGACGAAGCTTTCTTT.

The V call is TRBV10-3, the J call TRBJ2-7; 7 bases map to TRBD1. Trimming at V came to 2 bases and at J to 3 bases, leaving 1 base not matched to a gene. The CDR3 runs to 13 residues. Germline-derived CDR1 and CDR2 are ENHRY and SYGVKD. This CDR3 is CAISEGTVYEQYF. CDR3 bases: TGTGCCATCAGTGAGGGGACAGTCTACGAGCAGTACTTC.